Below, 27 T cell receptor beta chains from the same sample are listed, as sequenced in a study of blood T cells in healthy people across ages. Through a sample-barcoded 5' primer and a J-beta primer mix, a second PCR was run for roughly 6 to 11 cycles. TCRdb reprocessed the 5' RACE reads via MiXCR and lists one record per CDR3 protein. The sample holds 950,000 to 1,200,000 distinct CDR3 sequences, about two fifths seen once. What was sequenced was blood. The receptors come from a man aged 18 to 35 in good health.

The chain employs TRBV4-3 and TRBJ2-1; D not certain. V was cut by 1 base and J by 0 bases, with 13 bases left in between. The CDR3 is made up of 17 amino acids. CDR1 and CDR2 from the germline V gene are LGHNA and YSLEER. The CDR3 DNA is TGCGCCAGCAGCCAAGTTGTGGGTACGAGCTCCTACAATGAGCAGTTCTTC. It yields the protein CASSQVVGTSSYNEQFF.

The chain is built from TRBV6-6 and TRBJ2-3, with TRBD2 matching 11 bases. This CDR3 is 14 amino acids long. From germline, CDR1 is MNHNY and CDR2 SVGAGI (reference sequence). Unmatched junction bases numbered 7, after V lost 8 bases and J lost 6 bases. CDR3 residues: CASGTSGGGDTQYF. Written as DNA, the CDR3 is TGTGCCAGCGGAACTAGCGGGGGAGGGGATACGCAGTATTTT.

A remark on this clonotype: The junction does not match germline at one end; this may be a read error. V gene TRBV20-1 combines with J gene TRBJ1-5, with no clear D. CDR1 and CDR2 (germline): DFQATT, SNEGSKA (reference sequence). The CDR3 runs to 13 residues. CDR3 protein: CSTRAGVNQPQHF. The CDR3 nucleotides are TGCAGTACTAGAGCCGGGGTCAATCAGCCCCAGCATTTT.

This clonotype occurred a few times. The V and J genes are TRBV7-2 and TRBJ2-1; D may be TRBD1 (6 bases). Trimming pared 1 base from V and 9 bases from J, leaving 13 bases between. The CDR3 is 14 amino acids. CDR1 is SGHTA and CDR2 is FQGNSA in the germline V gene. The CDR3 DNA follows: TGTGCCAGCAGCTTAGACAGGGTTGAGGGTGAGCAGTTCTTC. Protein product: CASSLDRVEGEQFF. Filled out from reference TRBV7-2 and TRBJ2-1, the complete variable domain reads GAGVSQSPSNKVTEKGKDVELRCDPISGHTALYWYRQSLGQGLEFLIYFQGNSAPDKSGLPSDRFSAERTGGSVSTLTIQRTQQEDSAVYLCASSLDRVEGEQFFGPGTRLTVL.

The CDR3 DNA is TGCAGTGCTACTACAGGGAGAGACGTCCCAGATACGCAGTATTTT. Amino acid sequence: CSATTGRDVPDTQYF. This chain joins TRBV20-1 and TRBJ2-3, with D possibly being TRBD1 (6 bases). The V gene's germline CDR1 is DFQATT and CDR2 SNEGSKA (reference sequence). Trimming stripped 4 bases from V and 4 bases from J, with 18 bases between. This CDR3 is built from 15 residues.

As to this clonotype: Its ends do not fully match the called genes, so a read error is possible. J is TRBJ2-1 and V is TRBV5-1; D may be TRBD1 (6 bases). The CDR3 has 15 residues. Germline V gene sequence: CDR1 SGHRS, CDR2 YFSETQ. CDR3 region: CAGSVGTGQVNEQFF. CDR3 nucleotides: TGCGCCGGCAGCGTAGGAACAGGGCAAGTCAATGAGCAGTTCTTC.

The chain links TRBV12-3 or TRBV12-4 to TRBJ1-1, with D possibly matching TRBD1 (5 bases). The CDR3 covers 15 residues. The V end was cut by 8 bases, the J end by 0 bases, with 16 bases between. This CDR3 reads CASCLDRAMNTEAFF. As DNA, the CDR3 is TGTGCCAGCTGCTTAGACAGAGCGATGAACACTGAAGCTTTCTTT.

A few counts support this clonotype. The chain carries TRBV6-2 or TRBV6-3 and TRBJ2-7; D may match TRBD1 or TRBD2 (6 bases each). Looked up from germline, CDR1 is MNHEY and CDR2 is SVGEGT. The CDR3 covers 14 residues. V was cut by 7 bases and J by 7 bases, with 20 bases left in between. The CDR3 is CASKKSGAVYEQYF. In nucleotides, the CDR3 is TGTGCCAGCAAAAAATCGGGGGCAGTCTATGAGCAGTACTTC.

This clonotype was picked up a small number of times. The chain uses TRBV6-2 or TRBV6-3 and TRBJ2-5, with TRBD2 identical over 9 bases. This CDR3 has 15 amino acids. Looked up from germline, CDR1 is MNHEY and CDR2 is SVGEGT. V shed 6 bases, J shed 1 base, and the junction held 6 bases outside the gene matches. As DNA, the CDR3 is TGTGCCAGCAGATCGCGGGGGGGAGTCCAAGAGACCCAGTACTTC. It is translated as CASRSRGGVQETQYF.

The V gene is TRBV28, the J gene TRBJ1-6; 9 bases agree with TRBD1. The germline CDR1 and CDR2 sequences are MDHEN and SYDVKM. V dropped 4 bases and J dropped 0; count of bases not matched to a gene: 7. CDR3 length: 18 residues. Written as DNA, the CDR3 is TGTGCCAGCAGTTCGGGACAGGGCGGTAGCTCCTATAATTCACCCCTCCACTTT. Amino acid sequence: CASSSGQGGSSYNSPLHF.

In nucleotides, the CDR3 is TGTGCCAGCAGTGGAGAGGGCCTCCGCACAGGGCTCTATGGCTACACCTTC. Its translation is CASSGEGLRTGLYGYTF. The V gene is TRBV12-3 or TRBV12-4, the J gene TRBJ1-2, with a weak D call TRBD1 (6 bases). Trimming stripped 5 bases from V and 4 bases from J, with 23 bases between. This CDR3 has 17 residues.

The sample holds a few counts of this clonotype. The chain recombines TRBV2 with TRBJ1-4, with TRBD1 matching over 8 bases. The CDR3 contains 15 residues. Per germline, CDR1 SNHLY and CDR2 FYNNEI. With V trimmed by 10 bases and J by 7 bases, 14 bases remained unmatched. CDR3 coding DNA: TGTGCCAACAGCACCGAGGGACAGGCTAGTGAAAAACTGTTTTTT. As protein: CANSTEGQASEKLFF.

V usage is TRBV11-2 and J usage is TRBJ1-1; no clear D. The length of the CDR3 is 14 residues. Per germline, CDR1 SGHAT and CDR2 FQNNGV. The ends were cut back, 3 bases at V and 2 bases at J, with 10 bases in the middle. The CDR3 reads CASSFAGGNTEAFF. The CDR3 DNA follows: TGTGCCAGCAGCTTCGCGGGAGGAAACACTGAAGCTTTCTTT. The full variable domain, rest sourced from reference TRBV11-2 and TRBJ1-1, is EAGVAQSPRYKIIEKRQSVAFWCNPISGHATLYWYQQILGQGPKLLIQFQNNGVVDDSQLPKDRFSAERLKGVDSTLKIQPAKLEDSAVYLCASSFAGGNTEAFFGQGTRLTVV.

The rearrangement links TRBV20-1 to TRBJ2-5; D is undetermined. Between the trimmed V and J ends, which lost 5 bases and 0 bases, there was a span of 13 bases. The CDR3 runs to 14 residues. The germline CDR1 and CDR2 sequences are DFQATT and SNEGSKA (reference sequence). The CDR3 sequence: CSASPHQYQETQYF. The DNA of the CDR3 is TGCAGTGCTTCCCCCCACCAGTACCAAGAGACCCAGTACTTC.

The V and J genes are TRBV11-2 and TRBJ1-6; weak D call: TRBD1 (5 bases). V lost 6 bases, J lost 7 bases, and 16 bases lay in between. Germline V gene sequence: CDR1 SGHAT, CDR2 FQNNGV. This CDR3 has 15 residues. CDR3 nucleotides: TGTGCCAGCAGAGTTACCGGGGCTCAAAATTCACCCCTCCACTTT. Translation gives CASRVTGAQNSPLHF. The full variable domain, with the rest looked up from reference TRBV11-2 and TRBJ1-6, is EAGVAQSPRYKIIEKRQSVAFWCNPISGHATLYWYQQILGQGPKLLIQFQNNGVVDDSQLPKDRFSAERLKGVDSTLKIQPAKLEDSAVYLCASRVTGAQNSPLHFGNGTRLTVT.

The chain is built from TRBV12-3 or TRBV12-4 and TRBJ2-7; D tentatively reads TRBD1 or TRBD2 (5 bases each). The CDR3 has 13 amino acids. Trimming took 7 bases from V and 0 from J, leaving 10 bases between them. The CDR3 DNA reads as TGTGCCAGCACCCGGGACGACTCCTACGAGCAGTACTTC. This gives the protein CASTRDDSYEQYF.

This clonotype came up many times. As DNA, the CDR3 is TGCAGCGTCGCAGGGTCAGATACGCAGTATTTT. This sequence encodes CSVAGSDTQYF. The gene calls are TRBV29-1 and TRBJ2-3; possible D gene TRBD1, 5 bases. The CDR3 consists of 11 residues. Per germline, CDR1 SQVTM and CDR2 ANQGSEA. The germline V and J ends were trimmed by 6 bases and 4 bases, with 8 bases remaining between them.

The table lists this clonotype with a few counts. V and J are TRBV20-1 and TRBJ2-3; the D call may be TRBD1 or TRBD2 (5 bases each). Per the germline V gene, CDR1 is DFQATT and CDR2 is SNEGSKA (reference sequence). This CDR3 comprises 14 residues. The V and J ends lost 1 base and 3 bases respectively, with 11 bases between them. The CDR3 protein is CSARVVGDTDTQYF. As DNA, the CDR3 is TGCAGTGCTAGAGTGGTGGGGGATACAGATACGCAGTATTTT.

The chain is built from TRBV4-1 and TRBJ1-5; D gene uncertain. Germline CDR1 is MGHRA and CDR2 is YSYEKL. CDR3 length: 15 amino acids. V was pared by 0 bases and J by 0 bases, with 6 bases between. CDR3 sequence: CASSQEHGSNQPQHF. The CDR3 DNA reads TGCGCCAGCAGCCAAGAACACGGTAGCAATCAGCCCCAGCATTTT.

The gene calls are TRBV9 and TRBJ2-3; D may be TRBD2 (6 bases). The CDR3 is 16 residues long. The V end was cut by 0 bases, the J end by 0 bases, with 11 bases between. Looked up from germline, CDR1 is SGDLS and CDR2 is YYNGEE. The chain's CDR3 is CASSVAGSSSTDTQYF. CDR3 DNA sequence: TGTGCCAGCAGCGTAGCCGGGAGCTCTAGCACAGATACGCAGTATTTT. The whole variable domain, remainder taken from reference TRBV9 and TRBJ2-3, is DSGVTQTPKHLITATGQRVTLRCSPRSGDLSVYWYQQSLDQGLQFLIQYYNGEERAKGNILERFSAQQFPDLHSELNLSSLELGDSALYFCASSVAGSSSTDTQYFGPGTRLTVL.

The CDR3 spells CASSLGGLVAKNIQYF. The CDR3 nucleotides read TGTGCCAGCAGCTTAGGGGGATTGGTAGCCAAAAACATTCAGTACTTC. The V and J genes are TRBV7-2 and TRBJ2-4, with unresolved D. The CDR3 has 16 residues. Germline values: CDR1 SGHTA, CDR2 FQGNSA. V was trimmed by 1 base and J by 0 bases, leaving 10 bases between them.

The chain has TRBV12-3 or TRBV12-4 and TRBJ1-4; D is unclear. The CDR3 is 13 residues long. V shed 5 bases and J shed 6 bases, with 10 bases lying between them. CDR3 bases: TGTGCCAGCAGTCCCCTCCCCGATGAAAAACTGTTTTTT. Its translation is CASSPLPDEKLFF.

The V and J genes are TRBV20-1 and TRBJ2-3; a weak D match, TRBD2 (5 bases). The V end was cut by 6 bases, the J end by 0 bases, with 13 bases between. Looked up from germline, CDR1 is DFQATT and CDR2 is SNEGSKA (reference sequence). This CDR3 spans 14 amino acids. CDR3 nucleotide sequence: TGCAGTGCGCCCAAGTCGGGGAGCACAGATACGCAGTATTTT. Its translation is CSAPKSGSTDTQYF.

V is TRBV4-3 and J is TRBJ2-1; the D is unclear. The germline V and J ends were trimmed by 0 bases and 5 bases, with 11 bases remaining between them. Germline lookup yields CDR1 LGHNA and CDR2 YSLEER. This CDR3 has 15 amino acids. CDR3 bases: TGCGCCAGCAGCCAAGAACCCCACCGCGACAATGAGCAGTTCTTC. This sequence encodes CASSQEPHRDNEQFF.

This clonotype was observed at least ten times. J is TRBJ2-3 and V is TRBV29-1; 9 bases are a match to TRBD1. With 4 bases clipped from V and 3 bases from J, the junction kept 5 bases outside the gene matches. The V gene's germline CDR1 is SQVTM and CDR2 ANQGSEA. There are 14 residues in the CDR3. The CDR3 DNA is TGCAGCGTTGGTACAGGGGGCTTGACAGATACGCAGTATTTT. Its protein is CSVGTGGLTDTQYF.

The gene calls are TRBV4-2 and TRBJ1-4, with D possibly matching TRBD1 (5 bases). The V end was cut by 0 bases, the J end by 8 bases, with 16 bases between. Germline V CDR1 and CDR2: LGHNA, YNFKEQ. This CDR3 is built from 16 residues. This chain's CDR3 is CASSQDLMQGGEKLFF. Here the CDR3 DNA reads TGTGCCAGCAGCCAAGATTTGATGCAGGGTGGGGAAAAACTGTTTTTT.

About this clonotype: A much larger clone differs from this one at a single base, so this may be a read error. CDR3 protein: CAGSLVVGPNGYTF. The DNA for the CDR3 is TGTGCCGGCAGTTTAGTAGTTGGCCCTAATGGCTACACCTTC. This chain connects TRBV12-3 or TRBV12-4 to TRBJ1-2, with D unresolved. The CDR3 is 14 amino acids.